These 14 T cell receptor beta chains were sequenced from one sample in a study of cytomegalovirus exposure and HLA in healthy donors (dated by TCRdb to between 2016 and 2019). Libraries were made using the immunoSEQ multiplex PCR assay. The multiplex PCR relied on a mix of 60 forward primers for TCR Vbeta segments and 13 reverse primers for TCR Jbeta segments. TCRdb stores this immuneACCESS table with in-frame sequences only. Part of the clones is absent; in the studies checked, under half of the shortfall reflects unresolved V genes, and no reason is known for the rest. The sample includes about 240,000 clones, with roughly 82% observed a single time. The ten largest clones capture around 5% of the sample. Source material: PBMCs. The receptors were sampled from a woman aged 40 to 49 in good health and CMV-seropositive.

The rearrangement joins TRBV27 to TRBJ1-2; 12 bases line up with TRBD1. V dropped 2 bases and J dropped 4; count of bases not matched to a gene: 5. This CDR3 is built from 16 residues. Germline V gene sequence: CDR1 MNHEY, CDR2 SMNVEV (reference sequence). DNA for the CDR3: TGTGCCAGCAGTTTAGCGGGACAGGGGGCCGGCTATGGCTACACCTTC. Its protein product is CASSLAGQGAGYGYTF.

The chain joins TRBV9 to TRBJ2-1, with D hard to call. With 0 bases removed from V and 4 bases from J, the gap between germline ends came to 5 bases. The CDR3 runs to 13 residues. Germline CDR1 SGDLS, CDR2 YYNGEE. CDR3 sequence: CASSVATYNEQFF. CDR3 in DNA: TGTGCCAGCAGCGTAGCGACTTACAATGAGCAGTTCTTC.

The chain uses TRBV10-3 and TRBJ2-5, with D perhaps TRBD2 (5 bases). Trimming took 4 bases from V and 5 from J, leaving 11 bases between them. The CDR3 totals 13 residues. Germline V gene sequence: CDR1 ENHRY, CDR2 SYGVKD. Here the CDR3 reads CAISGGKGETQYF. The CDR3 bases are TGTGCCATCAGTGGAGGGAAGGGCGAGACCCAGTACTTC.

V is TRBV4-3 and J is TRBJ1-4; possibly TRBD1 for D (6 bases). The germline V gene encodes CDR1 LGHNA and CDR2 YSLEER. Trimming pared 0 bases from V and 7 bases from J, leaving 21 bases between. The CDR3 sequence is 18 residues long. CDR3 protein: CASSQDSSTGLNAEKLFF. The CDR3 DNA sequence: TGCGCCAGCAGCCAAGATTCCTCCACAGGGTTAAATGCTGAAAAACTGTTTTTT.

This clone was detected only once. This chain uses TRBV9 with TRBJ2-5; 7 bases agree with TRBD2. CDR3 length equals 15 residues. CDR1 and CDR2 (germline): SGDLS, YYNGEE. The V gene end was trimmed by 6 bases and the J gene end by 4 bases; junction bases not matched to a gene: 12. CDR3 loop: CASIGVGGSIETQYF. For the CDR3, the DNA is TGTGCCAGCATCGGGGTTGGCGGGAGTATAGAGACCCAGTACTTC.

V usage is TRBV7-2 and J usage is TRBJ2-7; D unresolved. CDR1 SGHTA and CDR2 FQGNSA come from the germline V gene. The CDR3 runs to 14 residues. Trimming took off 2 bases at V and 0 bases at J, with 8 bases between the two ends. CDR3 bases: TGTGCCAGCAGCTTAACACAGAGCTCCTACGAGCAGTACTTC. Its translation: CASSLTQSSYEQYF.

This sequence joins TRBV10-2 and TRBJ2-5; D possibly corresponds to TRBD1 (5 bases). Trimming stripped 0 bases from V and 5 bases from J, with 10 bases between. This CDR3 is built from 14 residues. Per the germline V gene, CDR1 is WSHSY and CDR2 is SAAADI. The CDR3 sequence is CASSESKGAETQYF. The CDR3 nucleotides are TGCGCCAGCAGTGAGTCGAAAGGGGCGGAGACCCAGTACTTC.

The V and J genes are TRBV7-2 and TRBJ1-2; D perhaps matches TRBD1 (6 bases). Trimming removed 2 bases at V and 6 bases at J, with 16 bases between. Germline CDR1 and CDR2: SGHTA and FQGNSA. The CDR3 totals 15 residues. CDR3 DNA sequence: TGTGCCAGCAGCTTACAGATCAGGGGAGAAGATGGCTACACCTTC. Encoded protein: CASSLQIRGEDGYTF.

This rearrangement joins TRBV27 to TRBJ2-7; 8 positions agree with TRBD1. V dropped 6 bases and J dropped 7; count of bases not matched to a gene: 11. The length of the CDR3 is 14 residues. The germline V gene encodes CDR1 MNHEY and CDR2 SMNVEV (reference sequence). This chain's CDR3 is CASSDRGTPREQYF. Written as DNA, the CDR3 is TGTGCCAGCAGCGACAGGGGTACCCCCCGAGAGCAGTACTTC.

The gene calls are TRBV18 and TRBJ1-2; no definite D call. Germline CDR1 reads KGHSH; CDR2 reads LQKENI. The CDR3 has 15 amino acids. The germline V and J ends were trimmed by 0 bases and 1 base, with 9 bases remaining between them. The CDR3 DNA reads as TGTGCCAGCTCACCACCCGGGAGCTATAACTATGGCTACACCTTC. Translated, it gives CASSPPGSYNYGYTF.

The rearrangement links TRBV5-1 to TRBJ1-4; tentative D call: TRBD1 (5 bases). Germline CDR1 reads SGHRS; CDR2 reads YFSETQ. With 0 bases removed from V and 8 bases from J, the gap between germline ends came to 14 bases. The CDR3 length is 15 residues. The CDR3 is CASSLAYDRGEKLFF. Written as DNA, the CDR3 is TGCGCCAGCAGCTTGGCCTACGACAGAGGAGAAAAACTGTTTTTT.

This chain joins TRBV6-1 and TRBJ2-7; 9 positions match TRBD2. V lost 2 bases, J lost 1 base, and 12 bases stayed unmatched. The CDR3 totals 18 residues. The germline gives CDR1 MNHNS, CDR2 SASEGT. The CDR3 reads CASSESPLVAGASYEQYF. The DNA of the CDR3 is TGTGCCAGCAGTGAATCCCCGTTGGTAGCGGGAGCTTCCTACGAGCAGTACTTC.

The rearrangement joins TRBV19 to TRBJ1-2; D uncertain. The V gene lost 7 bases and the J gene lost 2 bases, with 14 bases spanning the gap. Germline loops: CDR1 LNHDA, CDR2 SQIVND (reference sequence). The CDR3 is made up of 14 amino acids. The CDR3 sequence: CASNHRTANYGYTF. CDR3 in DNA: TGTGCCAGTAACCATAGAACAGCCAACTATGGCTACACCTTC.

V usage is TRBV10-2 and J usage is TRBJ1-1; D gene uncertain. The ends were cut back, 0 bases at V and 9 bases at J, with 11 bases in the middle. Germline assignment: CDR1 WSHSY and CDR2 SAAADI. CDR3 length: 13 amino acids. CDR3 bases: TGCGCCAGCAGTGAGTCGGCCGAGGGCCAAGCTTTCTTT. It yields the protein CASSESAEGQAFF.